This T cell receptor (beta chain) emerged from a study of Ad26.COV2.S vaccination and SARS-CoV-2 variants. Stated treatment: roughly 18 received Ad26.COV2.S at low or high dose, single or two shots; about 5 received placebo; per-sample allocation not given. Vaccine and placebo recipients were sampled on day 63 after the first injection. The V gene's germline CDR1 is SGHRS and CDR2 YFSETQ. The CDR3 length is 12 residues. Trimming removed 7 bases at V and 14 bases at J, with 21 bases between. The data were produced by immunoSEQ multiplex PCR, yet TCRdb's version contains in-frame clones alone and is incomplete. In the table there are around 300,000 clones, 90% of which are singletons.

The sequence came from a person between 18 and 59 years old who received the Ad26.COV2.S COVID-19 vaccine or a placebo. The sequencing used peripheral blood, collected in a trial of Ad26.COV2.S vaccine versus placebo. This chain joins TRBV5-1 and TRBJ1-2; no definite D call. The CDR3 nucleotides are TGCGCCAGCGGACCGGACCGGCAGTCGTGGACCTTC. Its translation: CASGPDRQSWTF.